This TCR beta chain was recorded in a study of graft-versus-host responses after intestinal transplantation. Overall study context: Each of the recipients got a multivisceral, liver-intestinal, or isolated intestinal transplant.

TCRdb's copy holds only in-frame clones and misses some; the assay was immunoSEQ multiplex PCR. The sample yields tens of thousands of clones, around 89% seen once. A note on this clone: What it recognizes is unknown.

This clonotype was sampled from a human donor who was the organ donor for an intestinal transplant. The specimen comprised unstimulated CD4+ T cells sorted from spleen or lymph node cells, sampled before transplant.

Here the CDR3 DNA reads TGTGCCAGCAGTGGTTGGGGCAGGGGCCCCTACGAGCAGTACTTC. Amino acid sequence: CASSGWGRGPYEQYF. The chain links TRBV25-1 to TRBJ2-7, with TRBD1 as a possible D gene (6 bases). Per the germline V gene, CDR1 is MGHDK and CDR2 is SYGVNS. The V and J ends lost 4 bases and 2 bases respectively, with 15 bases between them. The CDR3 is 15 residues long.